This paragraph covers one TCR beta chain sequence. Its antigen is as yet unknown. These data are taken from a study of cytomegalovirus exposure and HLA in healthy donors. Study-wide results and caveats: Many donors carried some public TCRs, although rarity characterized most TCR sequences. With later analysis, a missense DCLRE1C variant became linked to TCR beta V- and J-gene trimming. Apart from CMV serostatus, no immune exposure information was available.

13 Jbeta primers and 60 Vbeta primers were used for the PCR. In the authors' methods: Around 80 million unique TCR beta chains, roughly 11 million of them shared, were counted by a later analysis. The data were produced by immunoSEQ multiplex PCR, yet TCRdb's version contains in-frame clones alone and is incomplete. Clone size and the V and J calls come from that table; the DNA yielded D and trimming. The data show 150,000 to 200,000 clones, roughly 80% seen once. This CDR3 is 13 amino acids long. The V gene's germline CDR1 is SGHNT and CDR2 YYREEE (reference sequence). V was clipped by 9 bases and J by 0 bases, with 11 bases between them.

The gene calls are TRBV5-4 and TRBJ2-3, with D maybe TRBD2 (6 bases). The sample was PBMCs. This TCR was sampled from a man aged 35 to 55 in good health and CMV-seronegative. In DNA form, the CDR3 reads TGTGCCACTCTTAGCGGCAGCACAGATACGCAGTATTTT. Protein: CATLSGSTDTQYF.